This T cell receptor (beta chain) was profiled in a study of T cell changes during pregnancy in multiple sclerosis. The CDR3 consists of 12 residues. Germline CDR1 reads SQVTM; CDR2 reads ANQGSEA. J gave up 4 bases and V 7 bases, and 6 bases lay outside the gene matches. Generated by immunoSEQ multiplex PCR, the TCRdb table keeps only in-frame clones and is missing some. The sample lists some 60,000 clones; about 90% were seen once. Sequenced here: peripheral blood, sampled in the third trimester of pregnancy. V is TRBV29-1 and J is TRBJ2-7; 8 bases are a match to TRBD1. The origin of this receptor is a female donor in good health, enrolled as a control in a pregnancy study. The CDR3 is CSAMTGAYEQYF. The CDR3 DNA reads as TGCAGCGCCATGACAGGGGCTTACGAGCAGTACTTC.